What follows are 23 T cell receptor beta chains derived from one specimen sequenced in a study of cytomegalovirus exposure and HLA in healthy donors. PCR primers comprised 60 Vbeta and 13 Jbeta primers. Sequencing used immunoSEQ multiplex PCR; TCRdb keeps in-frame clones, though not all of them. The sample carries 55,000 to 80,000 clones, approximately 67% recorded once. Sequenced input: PBMCs. The receptors derive from a woman aged 25 to 39 in good health and CMV-seronegative.

The chain carries TRBV11-3 and TRBJ2-2; unclear D gene. The CDR3 consists of 15 residues. V lost 1 base, J lost 1 base, and 7 bases lay in between. Germline values: CDR1 SGHNT, CDR2 YENEEA. The CDR3 sequence is CASSLAVMNTGELFF. The DNA for the CDR3 is TGTGCCAGCAGCTTAGCGGTCATGAACACCGGGGAGCTGTTTTTT.

The chain couples TRBV6-1 to TRBJ1-6, with 7 bases aligning to TRBD1. V trimming: 8 bases; J trimming: 9 bases; junction bases outside the gene matches: 7. Germline V gene sequence: CDR1 MNHNS, CDR2 SASEGT. This CDR3 comprises 13 residues. This CDR3 is CASVSGGFSPLHF. CDR3 bases: TGTGCCAGCGTGTCAGGGGGTTTTTCACCCCTCCACTTT.

The chain joins TRBV6-5 to TRBJ2-5; 8 positions match TRBD2. Germline CDR1 MNHEY, CDR2 SVGAGI. V lost 6 bases and J lost 4; bases outside the gene matches: 7. CDR3 length equals 14 residues. This CDR3 reads CASRPSGGGETQYF. The CDR3 bases are TGTGCCAGCAGGCCCAGCGGGGGTGGAGAGACCCAGTACTTC.

This clone was recorded a few times. The chain carries TRBV4-1 and TRBJ1-1; D call uncertain. The CDR3 consists of 13 residues. Germline values: CDR1 MGHRA, CDR2 YSYEKL. Trimming cost V 0 bases and J 6 bases, with 8 bases left between them. CDR3 sequence (DNA): TGCGCCAGCAGCCAAGATCCGCAGGCTGAAGCTTTCTTT. Amino acid sequence: CASSQDPQAEAFF.

CDR3 in DNA: TGTGCCAGCAGCTTAGCCCAGGATTATTCACCCCTCCACTTT. Protein: CASSLAQDYSPLHF. This chain joins TRBV7-8 and TRBJ1-6; D ambiguous. The CDR3 is 14 amino acids. The germline gives CDR1 SGHVS, CDR2 FQNEAQ. Trimming cost V 0 bases and J 8 bases, with 8 bases left between them.

The chain couples TRBV9 to TRBJ1-5; unclear D gene. Germline CDR1 SGDLS, CDR2 YYNGEE. This CDR3 is 13 amino acids long. V lost 4 bases and J 4 bases, leaving 9 bases between the germline ends. The CDR3 DNA sequence: TGTGCCAGCAGCCCCGACACGAATCAGCCCCAGCATTTT. Its protein product is CASSPDTNQPQHF.

V gene TRBV28 combines with J gene TRBJ1-1, with 9 positions matching TRBD1. Germline V lookup: CDR1 MDHEN, CDR2 SYDVKM. After removal of 2 bases from V and 6 bases from J, the junction contained 4 bases not matched to a gene. This CDR3 is 14 amino acids long. CDR3 sequence reads: CASSLTGGTAEAFF. CDR3 DNA sequence: TGTGCCAGCAGTTTAACAGGGGGCACCGCTGAAGCTTTCTTT.

The rearrangement links TRBV28 to TRBJ1-5, with a tentative D call TRBD1 (6 bases). Trimming took 11 bases from V and 0 from J, leaving 14 bases between them. The germline CDR1 and CDR2 sequences are MDHEN and SYDVKM. The CDR3 has 14 amino acids. The CDR3 coding sequence is TGTGCCTCCTGGGGGCCCTATAGCAATCAGCCCCAGCATTTT. This translates into CASWGPYSNQPQHF.

The chain recombines TRBV18 with TRBJ1-1; no definite D call. Germline loops: CDR1 KGHSH, CDR2 LQKENI. Trimming removed 3 bases at V and 4 bases at J, with 18 bases between. The CDR3 has 16 amino acids. In DNA form, the CDR3 reads TGTGCCAGCTCACCCGGCGACGGGAGGAGGAGCACTGAAGCTTTCTTT. Amino acid sequence: CASSPGDGRRSTEAFF.

CDR3 sequence: CASSSVVPAGEQYF. CDR3 coding DNA: TGTGCCAGCAGCTCCGTCGTCCCGGCGGGCGAGCAGTACTTC. V and J are TRBV5-5 and TRBJ2-7, with D possibly matching TRBD2 (5 bases). The CDR3 contains 14 residues. V was shortened by 3 bases and J by 6 bases, with 16 bases between the two germline ends. Germline CDR1 SGHKS, CDR2 YYEKEE (reference sequence).

V and J are TRBV19 and TRBJ1-3, with unresolved D. Between the trimmed V and J ends, which lost 4 bases and 1 base, there was a span of 5 bases. Germline V CDR1 and CDR2: LNHDA, SQIVND (reference sequence). The CDR3 extends over 13 amino acids. The CDR3 loop is CASSTTSGNTIYF. For the CDR3, the DNA is TGTGCCAGTAGTACAACTTCTGGAAACACCATATATTTT.

Concerning this clone: A read error may produce the germline difference seen at one junction end. The gene calls are TRBV9 and TRBJ2-3; 10 bases map to TRBD2. The CDR3 is 16 residues long. CDR1 and CDR2 from the germline V gene are SGDLS and YYNGEE. DNA for the CDR3: TGTACCAGCAGCGATTGGACTAGCGGAAACACAGATACGCAGTATTTT. Its translation is CTSSDWTSGNTDTQYF.

The J gene is TRBJ1-6, the V gene TRBV7-8, with D unresolved. The CDR3 loop spans 15 amino acids. The germline CDR1 and CDR2 sequences are SGHVS and FQNEAQ. Deletions cut 2 bases from V and 7 bases from J, with 12 bases between. CDR3 DNA sequence: TGTGCCAGCAGCTTACTTGCGCCTCAAAATTCACCCCTCCACTTT. Amino acid sequence: CASSLLAPQNSPLHF.

The rearrangement uses TRBV7-2 and TRBJ2-1; D gene unclear. Germline V gives CDR1 SGHTA, CDR2 FQGNSA. This CDR3 is 12 amino acids long. Trimming shortened V by 10 bases and J by 4 bases, and 11 bases separated the two germline ends. The CDR3 nucleotides read TGTGCCACCACAGCTTCTTACAATGAGCAGTTCTTC. This sequence encodes CATTASYNEQFF.

The V and J genes are TRBV19 and TRBJ2-6; D call uncertain. V dropped 5 bases and J dropped 0 bases, with 17 bases sitting between them. Germline CDR1 is LNHDA and CDR2 is SQIVND (reference sequence). The length of the CDR3 is 18 residues. The CDR3, as DNA: TGTGCCAGTAGTCAGGCCTTGATCTCGACCTCTGGGGCCAACGTCCTGACTTTC. Translation: CASSQALISTSGANVLTF.

This chain connects TRBV6-4 to TRBJ2-5; 12 bases line up with TRBD2. CDR3 length: 18 residues. Germline V gene data show CDR1 as MRHNA and CDR2 as SNTAGT. V lost 2 bases to trimming and J lost 2 bases; unmatched junction nucleotides: 9. The CDR3 DNA reads as TGTGCCAGCAGTGACCCCCTCCCTAGCGGGGGGGATCAAGAGACCCAGTACTTC. Amino acid sequence: CASSDPLPSGGDQETQYF.

Concerning this clone itself: The germline gene is not matched at one end of the junction; a read error may be the cause. The chain employs TRBV7-6 and TRBJ2-5, with 8 bases aligning to TRBD2. The CDR3 consists of 14 residues. In germline, CDR1 is SGHVS, CDR2 FNYEAQ. The CDR3 nucleotides read TGTGCCAGCAACTTACGGGGGGGTCAAGAGACCCAGTACTTC. This gives the protein CASNLRGGQETQYF. The full variable domain, its missing parts supplied by reference TRBV7-6 and TRBJ2-5, is GAGVSQSPRYKVTKRGQDVALRCDPISGHVSLYWYRQALGQGPEFLTYFNYEAQQDKSGLPNDRFSAERPEGSISTLTIQRTEQRDSAMYRCASNLRGGQETQYFGPGTRLLVL.

This clone was counted a single time. The rearrangement uses TRBV11-2 and TRBJ2-1, with a possible D match to TRBD2 (6 bases). Looked up from germline, CDR1 is SGHAT and CDR2 is FQNNGV. Between the trimmed V and J ends, which lost 1 base and 6 bases, there was a span of 10 bases. The CDR3 covers 14 residues. CDR3 coding DNA: TGTGCCAGCAGCTTAGCGCAAGCGGGCAATGAGCAGTTCTTC. The encoded protein is CASSLAQAGNEQFF.

The J gene is TRBJ1-2, the V gene TRBV6-1; 9 positions match TRBD1. Germline assignment: CDR1 MNHNS and CDR2 SASEGT. The V gene end was trimmed by 3 bases and the J gene end by 2 bases; junction bases not matched to a gene: 1. The CDR3 is 14 amino acids. CDR3 protein: CASSETGGNYGYTF. As DNA, the CDR3 is TGTGCCAGCAGTGAGACAGGGGGGAACTATGGCTACACCTTC.

CDR3 in DNA: TGTGCCAGCTCACGTAGATTATCTGGGGCCAACGTCCTGACTTTC. Its translation: CASSRRLSGANVLTF. V and J are TRBV18 and TRBJ2-6, with unresolved D. The CDR3 loop spans 15 amino acids. CDR1 and CDR2 from the germline V gene are KGHSH and LQKENI. The V end lost 4 bases, the J end lost 1 base, and 8 bases lay between the germline ends.

The chain links TRBV25-1 to TRBJ1-5, with no clear D. The CDR3 spans 16 residues. From germline, CDR1 is MGHDK and CDR2 SYGVNS. With 3 bases removed from V and 7 bases from J, the gap between germline ends came to 19 bases. The CDR3 reads CASSEDGSGLGQPQHF. Here the CDR3 DNA reads TGTGCCAGCAGTGAGGATGGAAGCGGGTTGGGGCAGCCCCAGCATTTT.

Worth noting for this clone: This sequence may be a read error, since a much larger clone differs from it by one base. This sequence joins TRBV27 and TRBJ1-1; D gene ambiguous. Germline values: CDR1 MNHEY, CDR2 SMNVEV (reference sequence). This CDR3 comprises 13 residues. The DNA for the CDR3 is TGTGCCAGCAGTTTGAGGCAGAACCCTGAAGCTTTCTTT. Translated: CASSLRQNPEAFF.

The chain carries TRBV5-6 and TRBJ2-7; possible D gene TRBD2, 5 bases. V was cut by 4 bases and J by 4 bases, with 18 bases left in between. Germline loops: CDR1 SGHDT, CDR2 YYEEEE. The length of the CDR3 is 15 residues. CDR3 residues: CASSNRDAGFYEQYF. DNA for the CDR3: TGTGCCAGCAGCAACCGGGATGCCGGTTTTTACGAGCAGTACTTC. Looking up the rest from reference TRBV5-6 and TRBJ2-7 gives the full variable domain: DAGVTQSPTHLIKTRGQQVTLRCSPKSGHDTVSWYQQALGQGPQFIFQYYEEEERQRGNFPDRFSGHQFPNYSSELNVNALLLGDSALYLCASSNRDAGFYEQYFGPGTRLTVT.